The 29 T cell receptor beta chains reported below all come from one sample, sequenced in a study of post-analysis software for immune sequencing data. Antigens for these TCRs are unknown. Findings and caveats of the study: When patients were compared with controls, five TRBV segments were more frequent, TRBV5-6, TRBV5-1 and TRBV20-1 among them.

TCR beta libraries were prepared from cDNA with unique molecular identifiers. A single record per CDR3 protein comes from TCRdb applying MiXCR to the PCR reads. Found here are approximately 660,000 distinct CDR3 sequences, 55% to 60% of them singletons; the top ten hold around 10%. The sequenced material came from blood. The receptors were sampled from a girl aged 2-15 years with multiple sclerosis.

The chain joins TRBV12-3 or TRBV12-4 to TRBJ1-2; D is unresolved. The CDR3 has 12 residues. Trimming left V 7 bases short and J 8 bases short, with 14 bases between. DNA of the CDR3: TGTGCCAGCAACGGTGGGGAGGCGGGCTACACCTTC. This encodes CASNGGEAGYTF.

This clonotype was detected a few times. The V gene is TRBV29-1, the J gene TRBJ2-7, with D maybe TRBD1 (6 bases). Trimming took 3 bases from V and 5 from J, leaving 11 bases between them. Germline values: CDR1 SQVTM, CDR2 ANQGSEA. The CDR3 runs to 12 residues. CDR3 sequence: CSVERGGDEQYF. The CDR3 DNA follows: TGCAGCGTTGAGAGAGGGGGAGACGAGCAGTACTTC.

The rearrangement uses TRBV2 and TRBJ2-7; D is undetermined. The J call is doubtful: the DNA matches TRBJ2-5 better. The germline gives CDR1 SNHLY, CDR2 FYNNEI. The CDR3 has 12 residues. CDR3 sequence (DNA): TGTGCCAGCAGTGCCGAACGAGAGACCCAGTACTTC. The encoded protein is CASSAERETQYF.

The genes are TRBV6-4 and TRBJ1-1; 7 nucleotides align to TRBD1. The trim removed 8 bases at V and 3 bases at J, leaving 15 bases unmatched. The CDR3 is 16 amino acids. Germline CDR1 and CDR2: MRHNA and SNTAGT. CDR3 loop: CASLWKRQGVHTEAFF. The DNA of the CDR3 is TGTGCCAGCCTTTGGAAGAGACAGGGAGTACACACTGAAGCTTTCTTT.

The chain employs TRBV6-6 and TRBJ2-4; D is ambiguous. The closer fit of TRBJ2-5 to the DNA end suggests the J call may be wrong. The germline V gene has CDR1 MNHNY and CDR2 SVGAGI (reference sequence). This CDR3 contains 12 residues. CDR3 protein: CASESAWETQYF. DNA of the CDR3: TGTGCCAGCGAGTCGGCTTGGGAGACCCAGTACTTC.

This clonotype has just a few counts. The chain employs TRBV29-1 and TRBJ2-7; 9 bases align to TRBD1. Per germline, CDR1 SQVTM and CDR2 ANQGSEA. V lost 1 base to trimming and J lost 3 bases; unmatched junction nucleotides: 7. The CDR3 covers 15 residues. CDR3 in amino acids: CSVEASSGQGYEQYF. For the CDR3, the DNA is TGCAGCGTTGAAGCCTCTTCGGGACAGGGCTACGAGCAGTACTTC.

This clonotype was seen once. The rearrangement uses TRBV29-1 and TRBJ2-1; D is ambiguous. The J call may be wrong; the DNA end is better matched by TRBJ2-7. Germline V CDR1 and CDR2: SQVTM, ANQGSEA. The CDR3 loop spans 13 amino acids. DNA of the CDR3: TGCAGCGCCGGAGCTCCGAATTACAATGAGCAGTACTTC. Translating gives CSAGAPNYNEQYF.

This chain links TRBV15 with TRBJ2-3; the D is unclear. V was shortened by 4 bases and J by 6 bases, with 11 bases between the two germline ends. Germline loops: CDR1 LNHNV, CDR2 YYDKDF (reference sequence). This CDR3 is built from 13 residues. CDR3 region: CATSTIGRDTQYF. CDR3 nucleotide sequence: TGTGCCACCAGCACCATAGGAAGGGATACGCAGTATTTT. The full variable domain, its missing parts supplied by reference TRBV15 and TRBJ2-3, is DAMVIQNPRYQVTQFGKPVTLSCSQTLNHNVMYWYQQKSSQAPKLLFHYYDKDFNNEADTPDNFQSRRPNTSFCFLDIRSPGLGDTAMYLCATSTIGRDTQYFGPGTRLTVL.

The chain joins TRBV12-3 or TRBV12-4 to TRBJ2-5; D not resolved. This CDR3 spans 15 amino acids. V lost 2 bases and J lost 1, with 11 bases in between. The CDR3 sequence: CASSLRSTLQETQYF. CDR3 DNA: TGTGCCAGCAGTTTAAGGTCTACGCTCCAAGAGACCCAGTACTTC.

This clonotype showed up just once. The junction departs from the called germline gene at one end, perhaps through a read error. This chain joins TRBV7-7 and TRBJ2-5, with a weak D call TRBD2 (5 bases). The CDR3 covers 14 residues. Germline CDR1 and CDR2: SSHAT and FNYEAQ (reference sequence). The CDR3 nucleotides are TGTGCTAGCAGCCAGGACTGGAATGCGGAGACCCAGTACTTC. This sequence encodes CASSQDWNAETQYF.

The rearrangement uses TRBV2 and TRBJ2-3; 7 nucleotides match TRBD2. The CDR3 spans 17 residues. Trimming removed 2 bases from V and 4 bases from J; junction bases left unmatched: 12. Germline CDR1 reads SNHLY; CDR2 reads FYNNEI. The CDR3 DNA reads TGTGCCAGCAGTGAAATCCGAAGCGGGATTGTCCCAGATACGCAGTATTTT. Its translation: CASSEIRSGIVPDTQYF.

CDR3 nucleotide sequence: TGCAGTGGACGCCGGACGAGCGAAGAGACCCAGTACTTC. It yields the protein CSGRRTSEETQYF. The chain combines TRBV20-1 with TRBJ2-5; D is undetermined. The CDR3 consists of 13 residues. Germline V CDR1 and CDR2: DFQATT, SNEGSKA (reference sequence). Trimming removed 7 bases from V and 3 bases from J, with 15 bases in between.

This clonotype showed up just a few times. This sequence joins TRBV7-2 and TRBJ2-7, with D maybe TRBD2 (6 bases). Germline-derived CDR1 and CDR2 are SGHTA and FQGNSA. V was shortened by 10 bases and J by 1 base, with 14 bases between the two germline ends. This CDR3 comprises 13 residues. This CDR3 reads CATLRDSSYEQYF. DNA of the CDR3: TGTGCCACCCTTAGGGACTCTTCCTACGAGCAGTACTTC. The entire variable domain, with the rest obtained from reference TRBV7-2 and TRBJ2-7, is as follows: GAGVSQSPSNKVTEKGKDVELRCDPISGHTALYWYRQSLGQGLEFLIYFQGNSAPDKSGLPSDRFSAERTGGSVSTLTIQRTQQEDSAVYLCATLRDSSYEQYFGPGTRLTVT.

This clonotype was observed a handful of times. V is TRBV12-3 or TRBV12-4 and J is TRBJ2-3; D is undetermined. The CDR3 consists of 11 residues. V shed 6 bases and J shed 6 bases, with 7 bases lying between them. In DNA form, the CDR3 reads TGTGCCAGCAGGAAAGCGGATACGCAGTATTTT. Encoded protein: CASRKADTQYF.

The chain has TRBV20-1 and TRBJ2-7; 10 nucleotides align to TRBD1. Germline values: CDR1 DFQATT, CDR2 SNEGSKA (reference sequence). With 7 bases clipped from V and 2 bases from J, the junction kept 8 bases outside the gene matches. This CDR3 contains 14 residues. The chain's CDR3 is CSVDGGTGAYEQYF. CDR3 nucleotide sequence: TGCAGTGTTGACGGGGGGACAGGGGCCTACGAGCAGTACTTC.

The chain carries TRBV18 and TRBJ1-2, with D possibly being TRBD1 (5 bases). Germline assignment: CDR1 KGHSH and CDR2 LQKENI. Between the trimmed V and J ends, which lost 5 bases and 7 bases, there was a span of 20 bases. This CDR3 has 15 amino acids. The CDR3 here is CASSADVYGGSGYTF. As DNA, the CDR3 is TGTGCCAGCTCAGCTGACGTCTACGGGGGAAGTGGCTACACCTTC. The entire variable domain, with the rest obtained from reference TRBV18 and TRBJ1-2, is as follows: NAGVMQNPRHLVRRRGQEARLRCSPMKGHSHVYWYRQLPEEGLKFMVYLQKENIIDESGMPKERFSAEFPKEGPSILRIQQVVRGDSAAYFCASSADVYGGSGYTFGSGTRLTVV.

The chain recombines TRBV20-1 with TRBJ2-1, with D maybe TRBD2 (6 bases). Germline values: CDR1 DFQATT, CDR2 SNEGSKA (reference sequence). Trimming took off 3 bases at V and 1 base at J, with 13 bases between the two ends. The CDR3 runs to 15 residues. CDR3 in amino acids: CSASRTIGSYNEQFF. CDR3 nucleotide sequence: TGCAGTGCTAGCCGGACTATCGGATCCTACAATGAGCAGTTCTTC.

This chain connects TRBV7-2 to TRBJ2-4; D tentatively fits TRBD1 or TRBD2 (5 bases each). CDR3 length: 16 amino acids. The germline gives CDR1 SGHTA, CDR2 FQGNSA. Trimming left V 3 bases short and J 2 bases short, with 14 bases between. The CDR3 bases are TGTGCCAGCAGCTTTTTACGGGACGGCACCAAAAACATTCAGTACTTC. Translating it yields CASSFLRDGTKNIQYF.

The genes are TRBV29-1 and TRBJ1-2; 7 nucleotides align to TRBD1. From germline, CDR1 is SQVTM and CDR2 ANQGSEA. V lost 4 bases, J lost 0 bases, and 2 bases stayed unmatched. The CDR3 is 13 residues long. This CDR3 reads CSVAGTANYGYTF. The CDR3 coding sequence is TGCAGCGTTGCCGGGACAGCTAACTATGGCTACACCTTC.

This clonotype appeared once. This rearrangement joins TRBV11-2 to TRBJ2-1; D is ambiguous. V lost 4 bases to trimming and J lost 5 bases, with 9 bases between them. CDR1 and CDR2 (germline): SGHAT, FQNNGV. The CDR3 sequence is 13 residues long. The CDR3 DNA reads as TGTGCCAGCAGCTCGCAGGCCGACAATGAGCAGTTCTTC. Translated, it gives CASSSQADNEQFF.

The chain combines TRBV7-9 with TRBJ2-4; a possible D gene is TRBD2 (6 bases). The CDR3 consists of 14 residues. Trimming took off 4 bases at V and 15 bases at J, with 22 bases between the two ends. The V gene's germline CDR1 is SEHNR and CDR2 FQNEAQ (reference sequence). In nucleotides, the CDR3 is TGTGCCAGCAGCTCCTCCGGCGGGGCCCTTCACCGGTACTTC. Encoded protein: CASSSSGGALHRYF.

This clonotype was counted a few times. V and J are TRBV7-2 and TRBJ2-3, with D possibly being TRBD2 (6 bases). In germline, CDR1 is SGHTA, CDR2 FQGNSA. This CDR3 spans 13 amino acids. The V and J ends lost 5 bases and 4 bases respectively, with 10 bases between them. This CDR3 reads CASSRTISDTQYF. CDR3 bases: TGTGCCAGCAGCCGGACTATATCAGATACGCAGTATTTT.

This clonotype appeared a few times. This sequence joins TRBV5-1 and TRBJ2-7; perhaps TRBD2 as D (6 bases). The CDR3 has 15 residues. Trimming removed 1 base from V and 0 bases from J, with 11 bases in between. From germline, CDR1 is SGHRS and CDR2 YFSETQ. The CDR3: CASSLTGVSSYEQYF. The CDR3 region has the DNA TGCGCCAGCAGCTTGACGGGAGTCAGCTCCTACGAGCAGTACTTC.

The chain joins TRBV25-1 to TRBJ2-4; a weak D match, TRBD1 (5 bases). The germline CDR1 and CDR2 sequences are MGHDK and SYGVNS. This CDR3 region has 14 residues. The V end was cut by 1 base, the J end by 9 bases, with 13 bases between. CDR3 bases: TGTGCCAGCAGTGAATTTGGGGATCAGGGCATTCAGTACTTC. Protein product: CASSEFGDQGIQYF.

This clonotype was seen only a few times. V gene TRBV12-3 or TRBV12-4 combines with J gene TRBJ1-2; 7 nucleotides agree with TRBD1. Trimming took 2 bases from V and 8 from J; bases not matched to a gene: 5. The CDR3 is made up of 13 amino acids. CDR3 amino acids: CASSLIQGGGYTF. The CDR3 region has the DNA TGTGCCAGCAGTTTAATCCAGGGGGGCGGCTACACCTTC.

The gene calls are TRBV19 and TRBJ2-7; 8 nucleotides match TRBD2. Germline lookup yields CDR1 LNHDA and CDR2 SQIVND (reference sequence). CDR3 length: 15 residues. V shed 5 bases, J shed 4 bases, and the junction held 10 bases outside the gene matches. CDR3: CASSASSGKGYEQYF. The DNA of the CDR3 is TGTGCCAGTAGTGCTAGTAGCGGGAAGGGATACGAGCAGTACTTC.

This clonotype was seen a handful of times. The chain joins TRBV4-1 to TRBJ2-7, with 11 nucleotides matching TRBD2. The germline gives CDR1 MGHRA, CDR2 YSYEKL. The V and J ends lost 4 bases and 0 bases, in that order; junction bases with no gene match: 8. The CDR3 extends over 17 amino acids. The CDR3 loop reads CASSPIAGGDSSYEQYF. As DNA, the CDR3 is TGCGCCAGCAGCCCCATAGCGGGAGGGGACAGCTCCTACGAGCAGTACTTC.

Notes on this clonotype: Relative to the germline gene, one junction end is altered; a read error may explain this. V and J are TRBV10-2 and TRBJ2-2; D may be TRBD2 (5 bases). This CDR3 has 15 residues. Germline V lookup: CDR1 WSHSY, CDR2 SAAADI. The CDR3 spells CASSEAGLNTGERFF. The CDR3, as DNA: TGCGCCAGCAGTGAAGCAGGTCTGAACACCGGGGAGCGGTTTTTT.

Details on this clonotype: The junction does not match germline at one end; this may be a read error. V gene TRBV12-3 or TRBV12-4 combines with J gene TRBJ2-3, with 8 bases lining up with TRBD1. This CDR3 contains 15 residues. The chain's CDR3 is CASSPGQGPTDAQYF. CDR3 DNA: TGTGCCAGCAGCCCCGGACAGGGTCCGACAGATGCGCAGTATTTT.